This T cell receptor (beta chain) was retrieved from a study of T cell responses to AZD1222 COVID-19 vaccine. The CDR3 covers 14 residues. CDR1 is MNHEY, CDR2 SVGAGI, per germline. The junction had 4 bases not matched to a gene; V was cut back by 5 bases and J by 1 base. The data were produced by immunoSEQ multiplex PCR, yet TCRdb's version contains in-frame clones alone and is incomplete. Altogether some 170,000 clones are present, around nine tenths being singletons, with the ten largest covering 1.5% to 2%. The material was peripheral blood, obtained on day 0 of AZD1222 vaccination. This chain joins TRBV6-5 and TRBJ1-2; 7 bases map to TRBD1. The source of this sequence is an adult in good health. The CDR3 nucleotides read TGTGCCAGCAGTCCAGGGGGAAGTAACTATGGCTACACCTTC. Protein sequence: CASSPGGSNYGYTF.